This T cell receptor beta chain was observed in a study of shared clonotypes between healthy human individuals. Study as a whole: A couple of women and a few men aged 18 to 49 served as donors.

Terminally differentiated effector memory CD45RA+ cells were excluded by CCR7 positive selection of CD45RO-negative cells. This CDR3 is built from 15 residues. V was clipped by 7 bases and J by 3 bases; unmatched bases: 8. Per germline, CDR1 MNHEY and CDR2 SVGAGI. Deep was the level at which the assay was run. Replicate PCRs run on sorted subsets employed approximately 0.2 ug DNA, around 27,000 T cell genomes. The method was immunoSEQ multiplex PCR; TCRdb's version includes in-frame clones alone and lacks a portion of them. The top ten hold 0.9% to 1.5% of the sample, which has some 2 million clones, approximately 95% seen once. Findings and limits, study-wide: Read depth was anticipated to influence clonotype sharing among donors.

Concerning this clone: Its antigen is still unknown.

This receptor was taken from a man between 18 and 29 years old in good health. The chain links TRBV6-5 to TRBJ1-4; 7 bases match TRBD1. Source material: naive CD8+ T cells sorted from blood. The CDR3 region has the DNA TGTGCCAGCACGCCAACAGGGGCTCCTAATGAAAAACTGTTTTTT. The encoded protein is CASTPTGAPNEKLFF.